This entry lists 15 T cell receptor beta chains sequenced from one sample in a study of blood T cells in healthy people across ages. It was with a sample-barcoded 5' primer and a J-beta primer mix that a second PCR of roughly 7 to 12 cycles was run. TCRdb re-derived calls from the 5' RACE reads in MiXCR, one entry per CDR3 protein. This sample carries hundreds of thousands of distinct CDR3 sequences, roughly 41% of them seen once, and the ten largest clones take 20% to 25%. The source material was blood. The receptor source for this set is a woman aged 60-75 years in good health.

The sample holds a few counts of this clonotype. The chain links TRBV9 to TRBJ2-3; D not resolved. Germline values: CDR1 SGDLS, CDR2 YYNGEE. There are 14 residues in the CDR3. The ends were cut back, 2 bases at V and 2 bases at J, with 9 bases in the middle. This chain's CDR3 is CASSVLRNTDTQYF. The CDR3 coding sequence is TGTGCCAGCAGCGTCCTCCGAAACACAGATACGCAGTATTTT.

The chain carries TRBV6-5 and TRBJ1-1; TRBD1 matches at 7 bases. Looked up from germline, CDR1 is MNHEY and CDR2 is SVGAGI. The CDR3 spans 13 residues. V trimming: 6 bases; J trimming: 4 bases; junction bases outside the gene matches: 5. CDR3 loop: CASRKGAGTEAFF. The CDR3 DNA is TGTGCCAGCAGGAAGGGGGCTGGCACTGAAGCTTTCTTT.

This clonotype was detected a few times. The gene calls are TRBV5-1 and TRBJ2-5; D tentatively reads TRBD1 or TRBD2 (5 bases each). V dropped 5 bases and J dropped 5 bases, with 19 bases sitting between them. Germline V gene data show CDR1 as SGHRS and CDR2 as YFSETQ. This CDR3 is 15 amino acids long. The CDR3: CASRSSHGDRETQYF. The CDR3 DNA reads as TGCGCCAGCAGGTCCTCCCACGGGGACCGGGAGACCCAGTACTTC.

J is TRBJ2-3 and V is TRBV7-9, with 7 nucleotides matching TRBD2. The junction had 12 bases not matched to a gene; V was cut back by 3 bases and J by 6 bases. Germline V CDR1 and CDR2: SEHNR, FQNEAQ (reference sequence). The CDR3 is 16 residues long. The CDR3 DNA reads as TGTGCCAGCAGCTTCTACCACCCCCTTAGCGGGGATACGCAGTATTTT. It codes for CASSFYHPLSGDTQYF.

The chain uses TRBV12-3 or TRBV12-4 and TRBJ2-1, with D possibly being TRBD1 (6 bases). The CDR3 spans 14 residues. V lost 6 bases and J 3 bases, leaving 12 bases between the germline ends. The DNA of the CDR3 is TGTGCCAGCAGACCCTTGACAGGCTACAATGAGCAGTTCTTC. Encoded protein: CASRPLTGYNEQFF.

The chain has TRBV10-3 and TRBJ1-5; no definite D call. The CDR3 is 14 residues long. With 4 bases removed from V and 1 base from J, the gap between germline ends came to 8 bases. CDR1 and CDR2 (germline): ENHRY, SYGVKD. CDR3 sequence: CAISVFLSNQPQHF. The DNA of the CDR3 is TGTGCCATCAGTGTATTTCTAAGCAATCAGCCCCAGCATTTT.

The CDR3: CSVDDTGVAYNEQFF. The CDR3 bases are TGCAGCGTTGACGATACAGGGGTTGCCTACAATGAGCAGTTCTTC. The chain couples TRBV29-1 to TRBJ2-1; 7 bases are a match to TRBD1. The CDR3 length is 15 residues. Germline V gene sequence: CDR1 SQVTM, CDR2 ANQGSEA. Trimming at V came to 3 bases and at J to 2 bases, leaving 7 bases not matched to a gene.

On this clonotype: One base away lies a much larger clone, so this may be a sequencing read error. The V call is TRBV7-2, the J call TRBJ2-5; 11 bases line up with TRBD1. CDR3 size: 16 residues. Germline V gives CDR1 SGHTA, CDR2 FQGNSA. The CDR3 spells CVSSHRTGGNQETQYF. CDR3 nucleotides: TGTGTCAGCAGCCACCGGACAGGGGGCAACCAAGAGACCCAGTACTTC.

This clonotype has a count of ten or more. In DNA form, the CDR3 reads TGTGCCAGCAGTTTAGCACTAGCGGGACGGGCGCAGTTCTTC. This translates into CASSLALAGRAQFF. V is TRBV28 and J is TRBJ2-1; 10 nucleotides match TRBD2. CDR1 is MDHEN, CDR2 SYDVKM, per germline. This CDR3 region has 14 residues. After removal of 2 bases from V and 12 bases from J, the junction contained 7 bases not matched to a gene. The full variable domain, with the rest looked up from reference TRBV28 and TRBJ2-1, is DVKVTQSSRYLVKRTGEKVFLECVQDMDHENMFWYRQDPGLGLRLIYFSYDVKMKEKGDIPEGYSVSREKKERFSLILESASTNQTSMYLCASSLALAGRAQFFGPGTRLTVL.

The chain joins TRBV20-1 to TRBJ2-7; TRBD1 matches 7 bases. Looked up from germline, CDR1 is DFQATT and CDR2 is SNEGSKA (reference sequence). CDR3 length equals 13 residues. J was trimmed by 3 bases and V by 1 base; bases with no gene match: 3. In DNA form, the CDR3 reads TGCAGTGCTAGAGGGGACAGCTTCTACGAGCAGTACTTC. Residues: CSARGDSFYEQYF.

The V and J genes are TRBV11-1 and TRBJ2-3, with TRBD1 matching over 10 bases. Trimming took 4 bases from V and 3 from J; bases not matched to a gene: 22. Per germline, CDR1 SGHAT and CDR2 FQDESV (reference sequence). There are 21 residues in the CDR3. This chain's CDR3 is CASSSSIRPRDRGELTDTQYF. DNA of the CDR3: TGTGCCAGCAGCTCCTCGATACGACCCCGGGACAGGGGTGAACTGACAGATACGCAGTATTTT. Supplemented by reference TRBV11-1 and TRBJ2-3, the full variable domain reads EAEVAQSPRYKITEKSQAVAFWCDPISGHATLYWYRQILGQGPELLVQFQDESVVDDSQLPKDRFSAERLKGVDSTLKIQPAELGDSAMYLCASSSSIRPRDRGELTDTQYFGPGTRLTVL.

The sample holds a few counts of this clonotype. The chain combines TRBV12-3 or TRBV12-4 with TRBJ2-5; TRBD1 might be the D (5 bases). Between the trimmed V and J ends, which lost 3 bases and 5 bases, there was a span of 10 bases. The CDR3 length is 13 residues. This chain's CDR3 is CASSFPGQETQYF. DNA of the CDR3: TGTGCCAGCAGTTTCCCAGGGCAGGAGACCCAGTACTTC.

This clonotype was observed once. V is TRBV9 and J is TRBJ2-7, with 7 bases fitting TRBD2. With 6 bases clipped from V and 0 bases from J, the junction kept 9 bases outside the gene matches. The CDR3 has 15 amino acids. Germline V gene sequence: CDR1 SGDLS, CDR2 YYNGEE. The CDR3 loop reads CASTEGLSSSYEQYF. The CDR3 DNA sequence: TGTGCCAGCACCGAGGGACTATCGAGCTCCTACGAGCAGTACTTC. Full variable domain (missing parts from reference TRBV9 and TRBJ2-7): DSGVTQTPKHLITATGQRVTLRCSPRSGDLSVYWYQQSLDQGLQFLIQYYNGEERAKGNILERFSAQQFPDLHSELNLSSLELGDSALYFCASTEGLSSSYEQYFGPGTRLTVT.

On this clonotype: This may arise from a read error, as a much more abundant clone is one base away. The chain uses TRBV20-1 and TRBJ2-1; the D is unclear. Germline lookup yields CDR1 DFQATT and CDR2 SNEGSKA (reference sequence). Trimming took 6 bases from V and 5 from J, leaving 11 bases between them. The CDR3 sequence is 12 residues long. The CDR3 region is CSARLLDNEQFF. The DNA of the CDR3 is TGCAGTGCCCGTTTATTAGACAATGAGCAGTTCTTC.

This chain links TRBV5-1 with TRBJ2-1, with 11 nucleotides matching TRBD2. The CDR3 length is 16 residues. V shed 0 bases and J 5 bases; nucleotides not matched to a gene: 4. Germline V gene sequence: CDR1 SGHRS, CDR2 YFSETQ. The chain's CDR3 is CASSLAGSGGDNEQFF. The CDR3 DNA sequence: TGCGCCAGCAGCTTGGCCGGTAGCGGGGGGGACAATGAGCAGTTCTTC.